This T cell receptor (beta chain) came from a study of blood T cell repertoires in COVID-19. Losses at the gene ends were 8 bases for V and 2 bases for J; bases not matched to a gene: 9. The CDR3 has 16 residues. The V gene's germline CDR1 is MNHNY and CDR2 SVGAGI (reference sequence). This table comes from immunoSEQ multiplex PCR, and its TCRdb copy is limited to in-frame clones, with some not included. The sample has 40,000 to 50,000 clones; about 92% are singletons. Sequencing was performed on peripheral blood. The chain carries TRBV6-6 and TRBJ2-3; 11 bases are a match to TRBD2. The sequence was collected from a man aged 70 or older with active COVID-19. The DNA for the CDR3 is TGTGCCAGCGGTGGTGGGGGACTAGCGGACACAGATACGCAGTATTTT. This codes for CASGGGGLADTDTQYF.